This TCR beta chain was documented in a study of shared clonotypes between healthy human individuals. A word on this clone: Its specificity is unknown. In the same sample, other DNA sequences code for this CDR3.

The CDR3 covers 14 residues. Trimming took 3 bases from V and 3 from J, leaving 12 bases between them. CDR1 is SGHRS, CDR2 YFSETQ, per germline. The study separated CD4+ cells into CD45RA+ naive and CD45RA-negative memory subsets. Points from the study as a whole: Four donors showed sharing of about 4.6% of naive CD4 clonotypes.

Assay: immunoSEQ multiplex PCR; the TCRdb copy retains only in-frame clones and omits some. The table has millions of clones, 85% to 95% seen once. Sequenced input: naive CD4+ T cells sorted from blood. Subset in this sample: CD45RA+ positively selected. The sequence came from a man aged 18 to 35 in good health. This chain uses TRBV5-1 with TRBJ2-5; D is perhaps TRBD1 (6 bases). In DNA form, the CDR3 reads TGCGCCAGCAGCTCTGGGACACAGAAAGAGACCCAGTACTTC. Encoded protein: CASSSGTQKETQYF.